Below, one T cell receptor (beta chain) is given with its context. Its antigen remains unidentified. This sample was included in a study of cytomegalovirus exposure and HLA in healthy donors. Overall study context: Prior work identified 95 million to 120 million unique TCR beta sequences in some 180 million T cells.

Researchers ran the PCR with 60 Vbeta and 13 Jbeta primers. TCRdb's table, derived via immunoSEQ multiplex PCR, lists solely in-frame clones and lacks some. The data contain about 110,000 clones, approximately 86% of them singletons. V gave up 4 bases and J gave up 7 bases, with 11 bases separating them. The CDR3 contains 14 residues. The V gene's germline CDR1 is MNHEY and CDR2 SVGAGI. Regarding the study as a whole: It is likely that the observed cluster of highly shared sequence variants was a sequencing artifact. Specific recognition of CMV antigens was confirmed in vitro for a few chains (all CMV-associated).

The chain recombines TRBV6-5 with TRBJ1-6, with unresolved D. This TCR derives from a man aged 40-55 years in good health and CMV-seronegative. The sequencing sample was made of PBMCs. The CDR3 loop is CASSSRRGNSPLHF. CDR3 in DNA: TGTGCCAGCAGTTCTCGGCGAGGAAATTCACCCCTCCACTTT.